These 11 T cell receptor beta chains were sequenced from one sample in a study of blood T cell repertoires in COVID-19. Sequenced by immunoSEQ multiplex PCR; TCRdb stores in-frame clones only, minus some. The sample lists about 140,000 clones, over 75% seen once, with approximately 40% in the top ten. Sequencing was done on a sample of peripheral blood. Every receptor here comes from a human donor in a cohort sampled during active COVID-19.

The chain joins TRBV7-9 to TRBJ2-4; 9 bases line up with TRBD1. The germline V gene has CDR1 SEHNR and CDR2 FQNEAQ (reference sequence). J gave up 5 bases and V 9 bases, and 2 bases lay outside the gene matches. CDR3 length: 12 residues. CDR3 DNA: TGTGCCAGTAGGACAGGGGAAAACATTCAGTACTTC. It translates to CASRTGENIQYF.

The rearrangement links TRBV6-5 to TRBJ2-7; TRBD2 matches at 10 bases. CDR1 and CDR2 (germline): MNHEY, SVGAGI. There are 14 residues in the CDR3. The trim removed 9 bases at V and 7 bases at J, leaving 12 bases unmatched. CDR3 sequence reads: CARVDTSGTREQYV. For the CDR3, the DNA is TGTGCCAGAGTAGACACTAGCGGGACTAGAGAGCAGTACGTC.

The chain is built from TRBV7-9 and TRBJ1-1; maybe TRBD1 (6 bases). Trimming stripped 2 bases from V and 4 bases from J, with 11 bases between. This CDR3 is built from 14 residues. Looked up from germline, CDR1 is SEHNR and CDR2 is FQNEAQ (reference sequence). CDR3 residues: CASSLQQGSTEAFF. CDR3 DNA sequence: TGTGCCAGCAGCTTACAACAGGGAAGCACTGAAGCTTTCTTT.

In its sample, this clone was seen a few times. The chain is built from TRBV7-3 and TRBJ2-7; 13 bases align to TRBD2. Germline CDR1 reads SGHTA; CDR2 reads FQGTGA. CDR3 size: 16 residues. V was pared by 1 base and J by 6 bases, with 6 bases of the junction left unmatched. The CDR3 DNA reads as TGTGCCAGCAGCTTAAAACTAGCGGGGGGGCAACGCGAGCAGTACTTC. Protein sequence: CASSLKLAGGQREQYF.

This chain connects TRBV19 to TRBJ2-7, with D perhaps TRBD2 (6 bases). V shed 6 bases and J shed 2 bases, with 11 bases lying between them. The CDR3 has 13 residues. The germline V gene has CDR1 LNHDA and CDR2 SQIVND (reference sequence). In DNA, the CDR3 is TGTGCCAGTAGCGGGGGTGGGCCCTACGAGCAGTACTTC. Its protein product is CASSGGGPYEQYF.

The chain couples TRBV27 to TRBJ2-5, with 8 bases matching TRBD2. Trimming removed 6 bases from V and 5 bases from J; junction bases left unmatched: 20. The germline gives CDR1 MNHEY, CDR2 SMNVEV (reference sequence). The CDR3 is 18 amino acids. In DNA form, the CDR3 reads TGTGCCAGCAGCTCACCCTACCCCTTAGCGGGGCAGGAGGAGACCCAGTACTTC. Translating gives CASSSPYPLAGQEETQYF.

This rearrangement joins TRBV6-5 to TRBJ1-1, with D possibly matching TRBD1 (5 bases). Trimming removed 8 bases from V and 1 base from J, with 11 bases in between. Germline V CDR1 and CDR2: MNHEY, SVGAGI. There are 13 residues in the CDR3. CDR3 sequence: CASFVTGNTEAFF. For the CDR3, the DNA is TGTGCCAGCTTTGTAACAGGGAACACTGAAGCTTTCTTT.

This chain links TRBV7-9 with TRBJ1-4; tentative D call: TRBD1 (5 bases). The germline V gene has CDR1 SEHNR and CDR2 FQNEAQ (reference sequence). Trimming took 3 bases from V and 8 from J, leaving 10 bases between them. The CDR3 loop spans 13 amino acids. The CDR3 loop is CASSFQGGEKLFF. DNA for the CDR3: TGTGCCAGCAGCTTTCAGGGAGGGGAAAAACTGTTTTTT. The variable domain in full, completed from reference TRBV7-9 and TRBJ1-4, reads DTGVSQNPRHKITKRGQNVTFRCDPISEHNRLYWYRQTLGQGPEFLTYFQNEAQLEKSRLLSDRFSAERPKGSFSTLEIQRTEQGDSAMYLCASSFQGGEKLFFGSGTQLSVL.

This clone was detected a few times. The chain combines TRBV6-6 with TRBJ2-7; 7 bases are a match to TRBD2. The CDR3 is 12 residues long. Per the germline V gene, CDR1 is MNHNY and CDR2 is SVGAGI (reference sequence). V lost 2 bases and J lost 7; bases outside the gene matches: 2. CDR3 nucleotide sequence: TGTGCCAGCAGTTACGCGGGAGCTGAGCAGTACGTC. Translation gives CASSYAGAEQYV.

This clone appeared a few times. CDR3 coding DNA: TGCGCCAGCAGAATTCTTAACCTCGACAGGCTATCCTACGAGCAGTACGTC. Protein sequence: CASRILNLDRLSYEQYV. The chain carries TRBV23-1 and TRBJ2-7, with D perhaps TRBD1 (6 bases). TRBV23-1 is an ORF for which the function is uncertain. Trimming removed 6 bases from V and 1 base from J, with 22 bases in between. This CDR3 is 17 amino acids long.

A word on this clone: Mismatch with germline at one junction end may stem from a read error. The J gene is TRBJ1-2, the V gene TRBV6-1; tentative D call: TRBD1 (5 bases). CDR1 is MNHNS and CDR2 is SASEGT in the germline V gene. This CDR3 contains 18 residues. CDR3 sequence (DNA): TGTGCCAGCAGCGAAGGGATCTCACCTCGGGGGGTCTACTATGGCTACACCTTC. This translates into CASSEGISPRGVYYGYTF.